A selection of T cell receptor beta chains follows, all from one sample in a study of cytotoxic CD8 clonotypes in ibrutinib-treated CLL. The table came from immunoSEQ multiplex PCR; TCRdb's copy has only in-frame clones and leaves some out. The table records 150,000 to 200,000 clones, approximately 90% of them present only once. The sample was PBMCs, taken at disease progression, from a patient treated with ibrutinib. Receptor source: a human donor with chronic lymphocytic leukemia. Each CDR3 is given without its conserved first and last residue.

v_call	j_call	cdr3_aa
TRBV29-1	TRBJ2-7	SVEGVGPNYYEQY
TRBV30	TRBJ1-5	ACGQGQSNQPQH
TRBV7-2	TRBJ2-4	ASSLDGFVGIQY
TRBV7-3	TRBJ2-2	ASSETSGRATGELF
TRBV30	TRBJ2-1	AWSHRRGATYNEQF
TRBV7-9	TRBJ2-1	ASSFLDGSEQF
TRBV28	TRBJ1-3	ASSLRPAGAFGNTIY
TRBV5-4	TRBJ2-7	ASSLGWRLPEGEQY
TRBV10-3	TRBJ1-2	ATAGGGAIYGYT
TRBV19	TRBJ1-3	ASSGQGSGNTIY
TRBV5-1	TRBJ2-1	ASSPTGTGLDNEQF
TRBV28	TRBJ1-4	ASSFQGGRIGEKLF
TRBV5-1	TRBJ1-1	ASSLAGVYLNTEAF
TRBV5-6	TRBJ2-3	ASSLRVLAGGTDTQY
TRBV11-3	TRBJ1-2	ASSLDRGYGYT
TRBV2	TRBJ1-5	ASRVQGANQPQH
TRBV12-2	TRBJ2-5	ASRPWDREETQY
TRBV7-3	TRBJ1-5	ASSRLQGWVQPQH
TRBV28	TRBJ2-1	ASRPGRGPSGYNEQF
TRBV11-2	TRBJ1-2	ASSLNPAANYGYT
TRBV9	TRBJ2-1	ASSGIAGGNNEQF
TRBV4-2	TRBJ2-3	ASSQEDLPGHSTQY
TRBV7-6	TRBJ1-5	ASSLGGQPQH
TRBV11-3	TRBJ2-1	ASSLGPPPNEQF
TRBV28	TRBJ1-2	ASRGLTGARDYGYT
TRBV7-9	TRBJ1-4	ASSRPGALNNEKLF
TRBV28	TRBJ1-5	ASSFPLDSSNQPQH
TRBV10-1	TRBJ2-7	ASSSGSTYEQY
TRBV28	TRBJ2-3	ASSPLDTQY
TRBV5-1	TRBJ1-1	ASSFRTENTEAF
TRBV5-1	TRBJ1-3	ASSSFGGNTIY
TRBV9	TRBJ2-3	ASSRGGGSTDTQY
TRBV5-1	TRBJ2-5	ASSAGTGGRFETQY
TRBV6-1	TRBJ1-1	ASGGAPTMNTEAF
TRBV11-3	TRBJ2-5	ASSYSRSETQY
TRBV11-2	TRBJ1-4	ASSLDSGRNEKLF
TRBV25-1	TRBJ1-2	ASNPGAGRGYT
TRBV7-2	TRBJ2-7	ASSPLGSNYEQY
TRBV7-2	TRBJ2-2	ASSQTSGRTGELF
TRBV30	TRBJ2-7	AWSLLAHEQY
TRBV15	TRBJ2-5	ATSSPGQLSETQY
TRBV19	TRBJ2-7	ASSVTQGVGYYEQY
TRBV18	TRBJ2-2	ASSPGPSRELF
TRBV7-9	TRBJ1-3	ASSPTPNRDGNTIY